This passage covers 8 T cell receptor beta chains from one sample sequenced in a study of OX40 agonist ivuxolimab in advanced cancers. Library preparation employed the immunoSEQ multiplex PCR assay. The immuneACCESS repertoire file appears here via TCRdb, limited to in-frame rearrangements. These files lack a portion of the clones; in checked studies, under half of the deficit traces to unresolved V genes, and the cause of the others is not known. This sample lists fewer than 65,000 clones; roughly nine tenths were detected once. More than 10% of the sample comes from the top ten. This specimen was CD4+ or CD8+ T cells sorted from blood, taken in a trial of the OX40 agonist ivuxolimab. These receptor sequences come from an adult with an advanced solid tumor such as melanoma, head and neck, liver or kidney cancer.

The V call is TRBV6-5, the J call TRBJ2-7, with D unresolved. The V end lost 2 bases, the J end lost 0 bases, and 14 bases lay between the germline ends. The CDR3 totals 16 residues. In germline, CDR1 is MNHEY, CDR2 SVGAGI. CDR3 protein: CASSYSPPGSSYEQYF. The DNA for the CDR3 is TGTGCCAGCAGTTACAGCCCGCCGGGCTCCTCCTACGAGCAGTACTTC.

V is TRBV14 and J is TRBJ2-2; possibly TRBD1 for D (6 bases). This CDR3 contains 13 residues. Germline V gives CDR1 SGHDN, CDR2 FVKESK. V was shortened by 4 bases and J by 7 bases, with 10 bases between the two germline ends. The DNA of the CDR3 is TGTGCCAGCAGCCGGCAGGGACACGGGGAGCTGTTTTTT. It encodes CASSRQGHGELFF. The full variable domain, with the rest looked up from reference TRBV14 and TRBJ2-2, is EAGVTQFPSHSVIEKGQTVTLRCDPISGHDNLYWYRRVMGKEIKFLLHFVKESKQDESGMPNNRFLAERTGGTYSTLKVQPAELEDSGVYFCASSRQGHGELFFGEGSRLTVL.

V usage is TRBV5-6 and J usage is TRBJ2-3; a weak D match, TRBD2 (6 bases). The germline V gene encodes CDR1 SGHDT and CDR2 YYEEEE. V shed 3 bases and J shed 8 bases, with 16 bases lying between them. CDR3 length: 14 residues. The CDR3 nucleotides are TGTGCCAGCAGCTGGAGGGACGGGACGGTTACGCAGTATTTT. It encodes CASSWRDGTVTQYF.

The chain couples TRBV11-2 to TRBJ2-5; D is unresolved. CDR3 size: 12 residues. V was pared by 2 bases and J by 4 bases, with 5 bases between. CDR1 is SGHAT and CDR2 is FQNNGV in the germline V gene. This CDR3 reads CASSLTRETQYF. The CDR3 nucleotides read TGTGCCAGCAGCTTAACCCGAGAGACCCAGTACTTC.

The chain has TRBV4-1 and TRBJ2-3; no clear D. The length of the CDR3 is 16 residues. V lost 4 bases, J lost 5 bases, and 19 bases lay in between. Germline V CDR1 and CDR2: MGHRA, YSYEKL. CDR3 bases: TGCGCCAGCAGCCCGCAACCCTATAGGTCCCAAGATACGCAGTATTTT. Translated, it gives CASSPQPYRSQDTQYF.

V gene TRBV28 combines with J gene TRBJ1-1; no definite D call. V was clipped by 6 bases and J by 4 bases, with 12 bases between them. The germline V gene encodes CDR1 MDHEN and CDR2 SYDVKM. The CDR3 has 13 amino acids. The CDR3 is CASSREQSTEAFF. The CDR3, as DNA: TGTGCCAGCAGCCGTGAGCAGAGCACTGAAGCTTTCTTT. Using reference TRBV28 and TRBJ1-1 for the parts outside the CDR3, the full variable domain is DVKVTQSSRYLVKRTGEKVFLECVQDMDHENMFWYRQDPGLGLRLIYFSYDVKMKEKGDIPEGYSVSREKKERFSLILESASTNQTSMYLCASSREQSTEAFFGQGTRLTVV.

The chain uses TRBV28 and TRBJ1-2; TRBD1 agrees at 12 bases. The CDR3 totals 18 residues. J lost 8 bases, V lost 5 bases, and 18 bases had no gene match. The germline V gene has CDR1 MDHEN and CDR2 SYDVKM. The CDR3 loop is CASSPYLGTGGLSSGYTF. The CDR3 DNA reads as TGTGCCAGCAGTCCTTATTTAGGGACAGGGGGCCTGAGTTCGGGCTACACCTTC.

The J gene is TRBJ2-6, the V gene TRBV10-2, with D perhaps being TRBD1 or TRBD2 (5 bases each). The V end lost 0 bases, the J end lost 13 bases, and 7 bases lay between the germline ends. The CDR3 spans 12 residues. Germline CDR1 and CDR2: WSHSY and SAAADI. CDR3 DNA sequence: TGCGCCAGCAGTGAGTCGGGGGTAGTCCTGACTTTC. Encoded protein: CASSESGVVLTF.